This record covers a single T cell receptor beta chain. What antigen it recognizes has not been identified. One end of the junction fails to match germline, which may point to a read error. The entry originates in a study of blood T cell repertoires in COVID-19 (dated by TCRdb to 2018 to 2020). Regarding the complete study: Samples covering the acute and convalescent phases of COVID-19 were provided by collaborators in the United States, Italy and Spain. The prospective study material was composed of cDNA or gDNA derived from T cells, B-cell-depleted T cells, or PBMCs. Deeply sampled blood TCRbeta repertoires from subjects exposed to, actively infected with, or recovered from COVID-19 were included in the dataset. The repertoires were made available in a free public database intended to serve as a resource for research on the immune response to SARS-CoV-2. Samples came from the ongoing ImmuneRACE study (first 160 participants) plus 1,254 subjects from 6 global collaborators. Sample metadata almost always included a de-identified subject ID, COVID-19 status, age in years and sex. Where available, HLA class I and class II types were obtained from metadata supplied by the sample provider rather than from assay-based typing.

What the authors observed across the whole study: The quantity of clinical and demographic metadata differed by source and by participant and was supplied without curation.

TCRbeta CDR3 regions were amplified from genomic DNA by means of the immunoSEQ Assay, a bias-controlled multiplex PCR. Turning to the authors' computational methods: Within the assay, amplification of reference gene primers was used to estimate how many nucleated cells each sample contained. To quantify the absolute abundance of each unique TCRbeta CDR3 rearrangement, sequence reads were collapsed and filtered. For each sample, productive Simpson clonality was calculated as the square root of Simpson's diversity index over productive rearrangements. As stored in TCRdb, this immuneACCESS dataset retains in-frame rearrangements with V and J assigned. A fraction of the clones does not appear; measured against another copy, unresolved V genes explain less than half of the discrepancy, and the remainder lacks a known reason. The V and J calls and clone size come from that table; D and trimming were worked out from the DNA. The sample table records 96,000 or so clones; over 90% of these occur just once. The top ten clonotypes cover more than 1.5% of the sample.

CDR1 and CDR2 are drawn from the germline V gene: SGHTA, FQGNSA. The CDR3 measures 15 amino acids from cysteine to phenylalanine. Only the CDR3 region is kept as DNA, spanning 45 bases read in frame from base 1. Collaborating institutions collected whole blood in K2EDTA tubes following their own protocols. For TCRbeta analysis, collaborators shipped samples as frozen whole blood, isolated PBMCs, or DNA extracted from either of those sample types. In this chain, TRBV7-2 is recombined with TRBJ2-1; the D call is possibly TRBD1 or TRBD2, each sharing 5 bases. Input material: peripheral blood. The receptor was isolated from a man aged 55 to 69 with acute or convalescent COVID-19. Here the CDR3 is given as CASSLAGAPYNEQFF. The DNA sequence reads TGTGCCAGCAGCCTAGCTGGGGCCCCCTACAATGAGCAGTTCTTC.